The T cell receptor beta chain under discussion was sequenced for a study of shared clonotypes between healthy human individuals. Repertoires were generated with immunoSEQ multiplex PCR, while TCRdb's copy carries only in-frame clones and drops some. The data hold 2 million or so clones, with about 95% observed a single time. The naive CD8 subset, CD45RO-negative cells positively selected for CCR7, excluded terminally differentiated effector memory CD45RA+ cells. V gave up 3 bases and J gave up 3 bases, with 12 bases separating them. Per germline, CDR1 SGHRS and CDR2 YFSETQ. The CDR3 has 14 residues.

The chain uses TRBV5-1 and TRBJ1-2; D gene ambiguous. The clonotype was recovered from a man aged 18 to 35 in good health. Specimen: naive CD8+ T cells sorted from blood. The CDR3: CASSSNPGYYGYTF. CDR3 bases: TGCGCCAGCAGCTCAAACCCGGGGTACTATGGCTACACCTTC.